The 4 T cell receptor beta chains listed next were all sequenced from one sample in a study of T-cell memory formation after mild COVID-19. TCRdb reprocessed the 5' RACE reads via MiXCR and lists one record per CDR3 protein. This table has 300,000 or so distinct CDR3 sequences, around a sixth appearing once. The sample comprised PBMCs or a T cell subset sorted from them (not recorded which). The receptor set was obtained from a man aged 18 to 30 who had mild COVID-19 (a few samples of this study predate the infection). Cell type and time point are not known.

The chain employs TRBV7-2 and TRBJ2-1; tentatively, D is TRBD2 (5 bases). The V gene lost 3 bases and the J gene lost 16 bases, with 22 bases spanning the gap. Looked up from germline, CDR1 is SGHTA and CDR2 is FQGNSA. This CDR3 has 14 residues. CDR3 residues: CASSFVTEVEGVFF. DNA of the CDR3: TGTGCCAGCAGCTTTGTAACTGAGGTTGAGGGTGTTTTCTTC.

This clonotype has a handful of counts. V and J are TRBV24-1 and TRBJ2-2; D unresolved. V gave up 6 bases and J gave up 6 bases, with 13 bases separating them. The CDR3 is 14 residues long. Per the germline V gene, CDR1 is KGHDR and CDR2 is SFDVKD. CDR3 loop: CATSHAGRSGELFF. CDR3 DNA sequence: TGTGCCACCAGTCACGCAGGTCGATCCGGGGAGCTGTTTTTT.

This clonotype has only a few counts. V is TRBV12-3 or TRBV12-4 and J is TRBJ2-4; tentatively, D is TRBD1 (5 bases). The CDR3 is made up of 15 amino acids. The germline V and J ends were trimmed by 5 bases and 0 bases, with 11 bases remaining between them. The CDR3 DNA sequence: TGTGCCAGCAGTCCCGATAGGGGAGCCAAAAACATTCAGTACTTC. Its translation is CASSPDRGAKNIQYF.

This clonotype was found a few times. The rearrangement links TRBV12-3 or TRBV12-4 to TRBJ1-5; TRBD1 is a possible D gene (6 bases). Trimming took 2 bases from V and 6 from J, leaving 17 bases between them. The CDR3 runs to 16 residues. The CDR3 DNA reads TGTGCCAGCAGTTTATTTAATGCAGGGGTGGGTCAGCCCCAGCATTTT. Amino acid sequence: CASSLFNAGVGQPQHF.